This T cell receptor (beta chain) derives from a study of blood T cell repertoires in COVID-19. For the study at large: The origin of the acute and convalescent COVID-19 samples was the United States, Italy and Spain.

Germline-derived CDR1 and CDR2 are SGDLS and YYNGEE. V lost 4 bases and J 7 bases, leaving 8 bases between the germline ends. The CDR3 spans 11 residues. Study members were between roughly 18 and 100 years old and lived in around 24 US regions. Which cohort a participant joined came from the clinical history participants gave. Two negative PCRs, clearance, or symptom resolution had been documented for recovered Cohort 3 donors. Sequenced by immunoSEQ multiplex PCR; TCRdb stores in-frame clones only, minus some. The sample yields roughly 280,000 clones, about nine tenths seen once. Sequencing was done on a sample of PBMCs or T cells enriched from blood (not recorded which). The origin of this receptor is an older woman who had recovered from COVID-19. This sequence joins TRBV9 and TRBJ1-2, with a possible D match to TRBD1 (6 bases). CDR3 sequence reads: CASSRGGGYTF. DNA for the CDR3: TGTGCCAGCAGCAGGGGGGGTGGCTACACCTTC.